This T cell receptor beta chain originates from a study of neoadjuvant nivolumab and ipilimumab in lung cancer. Regarding the study as a whole: TCR receptors were sequenced in few samples. Resected-tumor TCR richness correlated positively with pretherapy blood richness. Resected tumors had greater TCR richness and clonality than uninvolved lung. Only two of four nivolumab-treated tumors gained richness and clonality by surgery.

Here immunoSEQ multiplex PCR was the method, and the copy in TCRdb shows in-frame clones only, minus some. The top ten clones hold around 3.6% of a sample with roughly 45,000 clones, around 89% of them seen once. As concerns this clone: The antigen is undetermined.

The CDR3 consists of 14 residues. The V gene's germline CDR1 is SGHTA and CDR2 FQGNSA. Trimming removed 4 bases from V and 3 bases from J; junction bases left unmatched: 3. The sequenced sample was blood, obtained before neoadjuvant nivolumab, alone or with ipilimumab. This chain joins TRBV7-2 and TRBJ2-5; 9 bases line up with TRBD2. This receptor was identified in an adult with non-small cell lung cancer. Some clones in this sample may be carry-over from other donors' samples. The CDR3 protein is CASSSRLAEETQYF. DNA for the CDR3: TGTGCCAGCAGCTCCCGACTAGCGGAAGAGACCCAGTACTTC.